Listed below are T cell receptor beta chains from one sample, sequenced in a study of blood T cell repertoires in COVID-19. Here immunoSEQ multiplex PCR was the method, and the copy in TCRdb shows in-frame clones only, minus some. The sample holds about 100,000 clones; just over 85% are singletons and the top ten take 13%. The sequenced material came from peripheral blood. The source of these receptors is an older woman in a cohort sampled during active or convalescent COVID-19. Each CDR3 is given with its conserved first and last residue. The order of the fields is CDR3 length, clone size, J gene, V gene, D gene, CDR3 DNA, CDR3 protein. A D gene is named only where the DNA matches it firmly. Clone size, where shown, is once, few, many, or a class for clones that have expanded.

>15|once|TRBJ2-3|TRBV10-3|.
TGTGCCATCAGTGAGTCGACTGGAAGCACAGATACGCAGTATTTT
CAISESTGSTDTQYF
>13|.|TRBJ1-5|TRBV12-3/TRBV12-4|.
TGTGCCAGCAGTGTACTAATCAATCAGCCCCAGCATTTT
CASSVLINQPQHF
>15|.|TRBJ2-2|TRBV30|.
TGTGCCTGGAGTGTTCGTACTAGCCTCACCGGGGAGCTGTTTTTT
CAWSVRTSLTGELFF
>16|.|TRBJ1-1|TRBV10-3|.
TGTGCCATCAGTGCTGCCTTAAAGGGGTCGAACACTGAAGCTTTCTTT
CAISAALKGSNTEAFF
>14|.|TRBJ1-1|TRBV3-1/TRBV3-2|.
TGTGCCAGCAGCCAAGTAGGGGTGTTGGCTGAAGCTTTCTTT
CASSQVGVLAEAFF
>14|.|TRBJ1-2|TRBV6-1|.
TGTGCCAGCAGTGAAATTGGACTGACGTATGGCTACACCTTC
CASSEIGLTYGYTF
>16|.|TRBJ1-4|TRBV5-1|.
TGCGCCAGCAGCTCCGACCCGGGGGGGATTAATGAAAAACTGTTTTTT
CASSSDPGGINEKLFF
>15|.|TRBJ1-3|TRBV7-2|TRBD1
TGTGCCAGCAGCCTCCGGACAGGGGACGGAAACACCATATATTTT
CASSLRTGDGNTIYF
>18|once|TRBJ2-3|TRBV10-2|TRBD2
TGCGCCAGCAAGTGGGGGACTAGCGGGGGGGCGAACACAGATACGCAGTATTTT
CASKWGTSGGANTDTQYF
>15|once|TRBJ1-2|TRBV5-1|TRBD1
TGCGCCAGCATTTATTTTGGGGGACAGGGCGATGGCTACACCTTC
CASIYFGGQGDGYTF
>14|.|TRBJ2-1|TRBV10-1|TRBD2
TGCGCCAGCAGTGAGTCTGGAGTAGCGGGAGGGCAGTTCTTC
CASSESGVAGGQFF
>13|.|TRBJ2-1|TRBV11-2|TRBD1
TGTGCCAGTCTTCCCGGGACAGGGATCGAGCAGTTCTTC
CASLPGTGIEQFF
>17|.|TRBJ2-7|TRBV21-1|.
TGTGCCAGCAGCAAAGAGGAGACAGGGACGGCCCTCTACGAGCAGTACTTC
CASSKEETGTALYEQYF
>18|.|TRBJ2-7|TRBV3-1/TRBV3-2|TRBD2
TGTGCCAGCAGCTTAGGGGGGCTGACTAGCGGGAGAACGTACGAGCAGTACTTC
CASSLGGLTSGRTYEQYF
>15|many|TRBJ1-6|TRBV6-1|.
TGTGCCAGCAGTGAAGCTGACAGCGCGCATTCACCCCTCCACTTT
CASSEADSAHSPLHF
>16|.|TRBJ1-5|TRBV6-1|.
TGTGCCAGCAGTGAAGCCCGGGGGATTCGCAATCAGCCCCAGCATTTT
CASSEARGIRNQPQHF
>17|.|TRBJ2-7|TRBV13|TRBD2
TGTGCCAGCAGCCCCCGGACTAGCGGGAGTTGGACCTACGAGCAGTACTTC
CASSPRTSGSWTYEQYF
>13|.|TRBJ1-2|TRBV28|TRBD1
TGTGCCAGCAATACCCCAGGGGGCTATGGCTACACCTTC
CASNTPGGYGYTF
>11|.|TRBJ2-7|TRBV5-6|.
TGTGCCAGCAGCTTGTTTAACGAGCAGTACTTC
CASSLFNEQYF
>12|.|TRBJ1-2|TRBV12-3/TRBV12-4|.
TGTGCCCAACAGGGTACCACCTATGGCTACACCTTC
CAQQGTTYGYTF
>14|once|TRBJ2-1|TRBV6-5|.
TGTGCCAGCAGTCCGGGGGACTCCTACAATGAGCAGTTCTTC
CASSPGDSYNEQFF
>17|.|TRBJ2-1|TRBV2|.
TGTGCCAGCAGTGAAGGGTTAAGCGGAGGATCCTACAATGAGCAGTTCTTC
CASSEGLSGGSYNEQFF
>12|.|TRBJ1-1|TRBV29-1|.
TGCAGCGCCGCCCGGGGAGGTGCTGAAGCTTTCTTT
CSAARGGAEAFF
>15|.|TRBJ1-4|TRBV2|.
TGTGCCAGCAGTGAACTTCCGGGTTCTACAGAAAAACTGTTTTTT
CASSELPGSTEKLFF
>16|.|TRBJ1-3|TRBV6-4|TRBD1
TGTGCCAGCAGTTCCCTCGCAGGGGGCGTTGGAAACACCATATATTTT
CASSSLAGGVGNTIYF
>13|.|TRBJ1-5|TRBV7-8|.
TGTGCCAGCAGCCTGACAGGTTCCTGGCCCCAGCATTTT
CASSLTGSWPQHF
>15|.|TRBJ2-7|TRBV5-1|.
TGCGCCAGCGGGGCCATGGGGGGACGCTCCTACGAGCAGTACTTC
CASGAMGGRSYEQYF
>12|.|TRBJ2-1|TRBV11-2|TRBD2
TGTGCCAGCAGCTTAGGGGGACTAGATGGGTTCTTC
CASSLGGLDGFF
>14|.|TRBJ1-2|TRBV5-4|TRBD1
TGTGCCAGCAGCTTGGCGGGACAGCTCTATGGCTACACCTTC
CASSLAGQLYGYTF
>15|.|TRBJ1-6|TRBV10-3|.
TGTGCCATCAGTGAGGACAGGAACTATAATTCACCCCTCCACTTT
CAISEDRNYNSPLHF
>17|.|TRBJ2-2|TRBV5-3|TRBD2
TGTGCCAGAAGCTTTGGAGCGGGGGATACGAACACCGGGGAGCTGTTTTTT
CARSFGAGDTNTGELFF
>14|.|TRBJ1-3|TRBV5-6|TRBD1
TGTGCCAGCAGCGCGGACAGGATGCGGAACACCATATATTTT
CASSADRMRNTIYF
>17|.|TRBJ1-4|TRBV23-1|TRBD1
TGCGCCAGCAGTCCCCTCGTAGAGTGCAGGGGGGCATCTAAACTGTTTTTT
CASSPLVECRGASKLFF
>13|.|TRBJ2-1|TRBV10-3|.
TGTGCCATCAGTGAGTCGAGTTTAAATGAGCAGTTCTTC
CAISESSLNEQFF
>13|.|TRBJ1-6|TRBV5-1|.
TGCGCCAGCAGCTTGGCCAGTAATTCACCCCTCCACTTT
CASSLASNSPLHF
>14|.|TRBJ2-7|TRBV6-1|.
TGTGCCAGCAGTGAACCCCCAGGCTCCTACGAGCAGTACTTC
CASSEPPGSYEQYF
>14|.|TRBJ1-2|TRBV19|TRBD1
TGTGCCAGTATCCACAGGGGTGGGAACTATGGCTACACCTTC
CASIHRGGNYGYTF
>13|.|TRBJ2-7|TRBV30|TRBD2
TGTGCCTGGAAGCGGGGCCCCACCTACGAGCAGTACTTC
CAWKRGPTYEQYF
>16|few|TRBJ2-7|TRBV10-2|TRBD2
TGCGCCAGCAGTGAGTGGAGCGGGAGGGCCTCCTTCGAGCAGTACTTC
CASSEWSGRASFEQYF
>15|.|TRBJ2-4|TRBV28|.
TGTGCCAGCAGTTTACGCTACACCACGGGAAACATTCAGTACTTC
CASSLRYTTGNIQYF
>14|.|TRBJ2-2|TRBV29-1|TRBD2
TGCAGCGTCCAAGAGCGGGGGAACACCGGGGAGCTGTTTTTT
CSVQERGNTGELFF
>16|few|TRBJ1-5|TRBV19|.
TGTGCCAGTAGTATAGGGGGCGCAAGGACGAATCAGCCCCAGCATTTT
CASSIGGARTNQPQHF
>15|.|TRBJ1-2|TRBV9|.
TGTGCCAGCAGCGTTTGGACAGCAGCTAACTATGGCTACACCTTC
CASSVWTAANYGYTF
>15|once|TRBJ2-7|TRBV6-5|TRBD1
TGTGCCAGCAGTTACTCGACAGGGGTCTCCTACGAGCAGTACTTC
CASSYSTGVSYEQYF
>15|.|TRBJ1-5|TRBV4-1|.
TGCGCCAGCAGCTCAGAAGGACAGAACAATCAGCCCCAGCATTTT
CASSSEGQNNQPQHF
>15|.|TRBJ1-6|TRBV6-5|.
TGTGCCAGCAGTTTTCAGGGCTCTAACAATTCACCCCTCCACTTT
CASSFQGSNNSPLHF
>16|once|TRBJ2-1|TRBV3-1/TRBV3-2|.
TGTGCCAGCAGCCCCAAGCGGGACAGGCTTTACAATGAGCAGTTCTTC
CASSPKRDRLYNEQFF
>13|few|TRBJ1-2|TRBV12-3/TRBV12-4|TRBD1
TGTGCCAGCAGCCTAGGGACAGGATATGGCTACACCTTC
CASSLGTGYGYTF
>16|.|TRBJ2-7|TRBV4-1|TRBD1
TGCGCCAGCAGCCATCCATCCGGGACAGGGGGCCACGAGCAGTACTTC
CASSHPSGTGGHEQYF
>15|.|TRBJ1-2|TRBV7-9|.
TGTGCCAGCAGCTTAGATACCGGGTCCCTCTGGGGCTACACCTTC
CASSLDTGSLWGYTF
>13|.|TRBJ1-2|TRBV5-5|.
TGTGCCAGCAGCTTGAGGTCGGGCTATGGCTACACCTTC
CASSLRSGYGYTF
>14|.|TRBJ1-5|TRBV29-1|TRBD1
TGCAGCGTTGGTGACAGGGGGAGCAATCAGCCCCAGCATTTT
CSVGDRGSNQPQHF
>16|.|TRBJ1-1|TRBV5-1|TRBD1
TGCGCCAGCAGCTTAAATCCGGGACAGATGAACACTGAAGCTTTCTTT
CASSLNPGQMNTEAFF
>14|once|TRBJ2-5|TRBV28|TRBD2
TGTGCCACCAAGGGACTAGCGGGCTTAGAGACCCAGTACTTC
CATKGLAGLETQYF